What follows are 12 T cell receptor beta chains derived from one specimen sequenced in a study of human T cells and chemical hapten exposure. Time point given: patch test 1, 2 weeks after DPC sensitization. Treatment specified: therapeutic diphenylcyclopropenone sensitization with weekly scalp DPC. TCRdb re-called the RACE reads through MiXCR, storing one row per CDR3 protein. The repertoire holds about 110,000 distinct CDR3 sequences, 8% to 13% seen once, with 3.5% in the top ten. Sequencing was performed on whole blood, taken in connection with sensitization to the hapten diphenylcyclopropenone (DPC). Receptors were obtained from a woman aged 40 to 49 with alopecia areata. Some clones in this sample may be carry-over from other donors' samples.

The V and J genes are TRBV6-2 or TRBV6-3 and TRBJ1-1, with D possibly matching TRBD1 (5 bases). This CDR3 spans 13 amino acids. Trimming pared 6 bases from V and 4 bases from J, leaving 12 bases between. The germline CDR1 and CDR2 sequences are MNHEY and SVGEGT. For the CDR3, the DNA is TGTGCCAGCAGGACTGATGGGGGCACTGAAGCTTTCTTT. Encoded protein: CASRTDGGTEAFF.

This clonotype has a handful of counts. V gene TRBV20-1 combines with J gene TRBJ2-3, with D unclear. CDR3 size: 12 residues. Trimming removed 4 bases from V and 6 bases from J, with 11 bases in between. Germline loops: CDR1 DFQATT, CDR2 SNEGSKA (reference sequence). The CDR3 coding sequence is TGCAGTGCTACCCCAGGTTTTGATACGCAGTATTTT. Its translation: CSATPGFDTQYF.

The rearrangement links TRBV30 to TRBJ2-2; D remains ambiguous. CDR1 GTSNPN and CDR2 SVGIG come from the germline V gene (reference sequence). V lost 0 bases, J lost 7 bases, and 0 bases lay in between. This CDR3 has 10 residues. CDR3 nucleotide sequence: TGTGCCTGGAGTGTCGGGGAGCTGTTTTTT. The encoded protein is CAWSVGELFF.

The gene calls are TRBV7-2 and TRBJ2-1; D is perhaps TRBD1 (5 bases). The V and J ends lost 1 base and 14 bases respectively, with 12 bases between them. The CDR3 is made up of 12 amino acids. Germline loops: CDR1 SGHTA, CDR2 FQGNSA. CDR3 sequence: CASSLGSAGKFF. The CDR3 region has the DNA TGTGCCAGCAGCTTAGGATCGGCAGGGAAGTTCTTC. Based on the CDR3 plus reference TRBV7-2 and TRBJ2-1, the full variable domain is GAGVSQSPSNKVTEKGKDVELRCDPISGHTALYWYRQSLGQGLEFLIYFQGNSAPDKSGLPSDRFSAERTGGSVSTLTIQRTQQEDSAVYLCASSLGSAGKFFGPGTRLTVL.

This clonotype appeared many times. The rearrangement uses TRBV29-1 and TRBJ2-2; D is possibly TRBD2 (5 bases). The V end lost 7 bases, the J end lost 3 bases, and 12 bases lay between the germline ends. The CDR3 is made up of 13 amino acids. CDR1 SQVTM and CDR2 ANQGSEA come from the germline V gene. In DNA form, the CDR3 reads TGCAGCGGCCGCCCGAGGGACACCGGGGAGCTGTTTTTT. Its translation: CSGRPRDTGELFF.

This chain links TRBV29-1 with TRBJ1-4; D possibly corresponds to TRBD1 (5 bases). The CDR3 spans 10 residues. V was trimmed by 7 bases and J by 7 bases, leaving 7 bases between them. The germline CDR1 and CDR2 sequences are SQVTM and ANQGSEA. In nucleotides, the CDR3 is TGCAGCGGTGGGGGTGAAAAACTGTTTTTT. It is translated as CSGGGEKLFF.

This clonotype was picked up a small number of times. V is TRBV28 and J is TRBJ2-6, with 9 bases identical to TRBD1. Losses at the gene ends were 1 base for V and 2 bases for J; bases not matched to a gene: 3. The CDR3 spans 17 residues. Per the germline V gene, CDR1 is MDHEN and CDR2 is SYDVKM. The chain's CDR3 is CASSLSDRGTGANVLTF. CDR3 nucleotide sequence: TGTGCCAGCAGTTTATCCGACAGGGGGACTGGGGCCAACGTCCTGACTTTC.

This clonotype has ten or more counts. The chain has TRBV6-2 or TRBV6-3 and TRBJ1-1; 7 bases match TRBD1. Germline V gene sequence: CDR1 MNHEY, CDR2 SVGEGT. The CDR3 consists of 14 residues. J lost 10 bases, V lost 5 bases, and 13 bases had no gene match. CDR3 DNA sequence: TGTGCCAGCAGTCCCCATGAGGGGGCCATCCCAGCTTTCTTT. This encodes CASSPHEGAIPAFF.

Remarks on this clonotype: A clone one base away is much larger, so this may be a read error. This sequence joins TRBV7-2 and TRBJ2-5; a possible D gene is TRBD1 (5 bases). Germline V lookup: CDR1 SGHTA, CDR2 FQGNSA. The CDR3 contains 11 residues. The CDR3 sequence: CASSLIGAQHF. In DNA, the CDR3 is TGTGCCAGCAGCTTAATTGGGGCCCAGCACTTC.

The chain carries TRBV6-6 and TRBJ2-7, with 12 bases that match TRBD2. From germline, CDR1 is MNHNY and CDR2 SVGAGI (reference sequence). CDR3 length equals 15 residues. The J segment lost 3 bases and the V segment lost 4 bases, leaving 4 bases of the junction unmatched. The CDR3 region has the DNA TGTGCCAGCAGTTCCCGGACTAGCGGGAACTACGAGCAGTACTTC. Amino acid sequence: CASSSRTSGNYEQYF.

Ten or more counts support this clonotype. The chain is built from TRBV2 and TRBJ2-3, with D unresolved. The germline V gene encodes CDR1 SNHLY and CDR2 FYNNEI. Trimming pared 11 bases from V and 6 bases from J, leaving 15 bases between. The CDR3 covers 12 residues. The CDR3 DNA follows: TGTGCCCTGGGCTTGAAGGCGGATACGCAGTATTTT. Protein product: CALGLKADTQYF.

This clonotype has just a few counts. The CDR3 nucleotides are TGCAGTGCTAGGGGCGGACAGGGGGCGGTAAATCAGCCCCAGCATTTT. Translation gives CSARGGQGAVNQPQHF. The V call is TRBV20-1, the J call TRBJ1-5; 11 bases match TRBD1. Germline CDR1 reads DFQATT; CDR2 reads SNEGSKA (reference sequence). V was pared by 3 bases and J by 4 bases, with 8 bases of the junction left unmatched. This CDR3 comprises 16 residues.